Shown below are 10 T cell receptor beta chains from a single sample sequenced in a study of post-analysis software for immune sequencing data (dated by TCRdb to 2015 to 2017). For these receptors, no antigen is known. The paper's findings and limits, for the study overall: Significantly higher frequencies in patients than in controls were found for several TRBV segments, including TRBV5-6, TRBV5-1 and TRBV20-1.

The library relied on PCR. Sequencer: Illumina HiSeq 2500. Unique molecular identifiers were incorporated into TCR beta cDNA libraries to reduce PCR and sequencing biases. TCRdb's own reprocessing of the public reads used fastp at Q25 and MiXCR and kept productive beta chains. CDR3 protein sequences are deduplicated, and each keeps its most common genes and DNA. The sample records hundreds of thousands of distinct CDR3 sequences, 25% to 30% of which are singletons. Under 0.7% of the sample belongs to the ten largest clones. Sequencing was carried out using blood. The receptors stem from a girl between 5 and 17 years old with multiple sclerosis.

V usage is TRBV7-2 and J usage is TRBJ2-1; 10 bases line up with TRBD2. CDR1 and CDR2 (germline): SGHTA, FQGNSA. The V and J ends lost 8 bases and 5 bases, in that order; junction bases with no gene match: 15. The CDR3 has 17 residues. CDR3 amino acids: CASRLRSGRAMDNEQFF. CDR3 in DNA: TGTGCCAGCCGCCTGCGAAGCGGGAGGGCCATGGACAATGAGCAGTTCTTC.

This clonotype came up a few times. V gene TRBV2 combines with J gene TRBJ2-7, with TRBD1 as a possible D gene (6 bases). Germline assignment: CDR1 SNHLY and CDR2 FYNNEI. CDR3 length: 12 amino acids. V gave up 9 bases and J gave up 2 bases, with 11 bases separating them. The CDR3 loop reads CASQGLAYEQYF. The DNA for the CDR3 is TGTGCCAGTCAGGGGCTGGCCTACGAGCAGTACTTC.

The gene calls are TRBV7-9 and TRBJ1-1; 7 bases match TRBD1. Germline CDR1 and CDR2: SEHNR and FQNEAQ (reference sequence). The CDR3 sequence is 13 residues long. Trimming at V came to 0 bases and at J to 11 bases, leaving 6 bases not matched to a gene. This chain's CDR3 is CASSLAGTDLAFF. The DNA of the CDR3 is TGTGCCAGCAGCTTAGCCGGGACAGACCTCGCTTTCTTT.

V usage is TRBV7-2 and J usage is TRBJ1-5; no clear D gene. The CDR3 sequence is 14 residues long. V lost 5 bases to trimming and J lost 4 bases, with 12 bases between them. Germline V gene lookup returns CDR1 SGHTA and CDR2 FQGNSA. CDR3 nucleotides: TGTGCCAGCAGCCCTAGGACGGCAAATCAGCCCCAGCATTTT. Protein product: CASSPRTANQPQHF.

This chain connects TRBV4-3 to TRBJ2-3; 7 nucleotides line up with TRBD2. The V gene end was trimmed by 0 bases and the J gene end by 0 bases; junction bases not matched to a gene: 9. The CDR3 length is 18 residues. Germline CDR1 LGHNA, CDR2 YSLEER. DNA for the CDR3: TGCGCCAGCAGCCAAGATTTCGGGGACTACCGAAGCACAGATACGCAGTATTTT. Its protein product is CASSQDFGDYRSTDTQYF.

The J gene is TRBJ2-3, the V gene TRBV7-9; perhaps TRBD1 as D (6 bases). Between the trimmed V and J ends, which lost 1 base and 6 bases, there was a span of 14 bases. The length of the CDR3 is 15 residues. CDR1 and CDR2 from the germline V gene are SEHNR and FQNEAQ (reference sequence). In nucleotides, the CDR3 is TGTGCCAGCAGCTTAGACGAACAGGGACCCGATACGCAGTATTTT. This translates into CASSLDEQGPDTQYF. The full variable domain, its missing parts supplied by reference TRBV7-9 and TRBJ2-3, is DTGVSQNPRHKITKRGQNVTFRCDPISEHNRLYWYRQTLGQGPEFLTYFQNEAQLEKSRLLSDRFSAERPKGSFSTLEIQRTEQGDSAMYLCASSLDEQGPDTQYFGPGTRLTVL.

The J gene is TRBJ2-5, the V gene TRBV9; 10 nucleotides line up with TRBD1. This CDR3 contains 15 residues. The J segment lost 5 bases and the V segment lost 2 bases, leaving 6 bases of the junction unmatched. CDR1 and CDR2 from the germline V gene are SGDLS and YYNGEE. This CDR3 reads CASSVGDRGRETQYF. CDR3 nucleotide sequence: TGTGCCAGCAGCGTCGGGGACAGGGGCCGGGAGACCCAGTACTTC.

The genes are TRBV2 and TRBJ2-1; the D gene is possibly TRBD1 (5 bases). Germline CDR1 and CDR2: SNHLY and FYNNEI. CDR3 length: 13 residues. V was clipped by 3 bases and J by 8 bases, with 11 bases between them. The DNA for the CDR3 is TGTGCCAGCAGTGACAGGGTTCCGGATGAGCAGTTCTTC. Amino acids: CASSDRVPDEQFF.

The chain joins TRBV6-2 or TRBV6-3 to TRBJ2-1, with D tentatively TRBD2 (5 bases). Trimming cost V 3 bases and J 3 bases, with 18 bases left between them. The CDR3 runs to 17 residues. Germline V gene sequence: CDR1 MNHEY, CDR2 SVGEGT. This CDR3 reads CASSYPTGSGIYNEQFF. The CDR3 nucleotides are TGTGCCAGCAGTTATCCCACTGGAAGCGGCATCTACAATGAGCAGTTCTTC.

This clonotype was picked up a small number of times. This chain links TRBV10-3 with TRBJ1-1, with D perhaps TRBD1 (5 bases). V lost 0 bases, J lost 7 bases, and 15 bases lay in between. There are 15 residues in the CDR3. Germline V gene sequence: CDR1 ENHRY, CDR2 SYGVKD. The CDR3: CAISESRRGVDEAFF. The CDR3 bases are TGTGCCATCAGTGAGTCTAGAAGGGGAGTCGATGAAGCTTTCTTT.